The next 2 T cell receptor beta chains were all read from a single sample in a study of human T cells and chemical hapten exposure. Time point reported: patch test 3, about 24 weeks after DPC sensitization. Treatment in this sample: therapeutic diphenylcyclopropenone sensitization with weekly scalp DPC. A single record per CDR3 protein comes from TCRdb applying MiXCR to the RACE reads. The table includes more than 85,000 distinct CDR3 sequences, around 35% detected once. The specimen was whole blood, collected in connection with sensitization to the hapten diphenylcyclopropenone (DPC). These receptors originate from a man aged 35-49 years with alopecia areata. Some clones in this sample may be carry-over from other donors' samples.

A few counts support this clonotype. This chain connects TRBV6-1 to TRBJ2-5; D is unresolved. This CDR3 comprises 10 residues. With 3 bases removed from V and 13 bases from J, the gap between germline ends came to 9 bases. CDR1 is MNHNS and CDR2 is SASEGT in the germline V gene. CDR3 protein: CASSEGPWYF. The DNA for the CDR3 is TGTGCCAGCAGTGAGGGTCCGTGGTACTTC.

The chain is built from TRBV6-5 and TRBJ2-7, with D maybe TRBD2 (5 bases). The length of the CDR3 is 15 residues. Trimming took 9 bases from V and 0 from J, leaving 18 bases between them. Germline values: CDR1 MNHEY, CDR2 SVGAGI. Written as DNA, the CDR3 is TGTGCCAGTGGAGGAGGCCCATCCTCCTCCTACGAGCAGTACGTC. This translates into CASGGGPSSSYEQYV.